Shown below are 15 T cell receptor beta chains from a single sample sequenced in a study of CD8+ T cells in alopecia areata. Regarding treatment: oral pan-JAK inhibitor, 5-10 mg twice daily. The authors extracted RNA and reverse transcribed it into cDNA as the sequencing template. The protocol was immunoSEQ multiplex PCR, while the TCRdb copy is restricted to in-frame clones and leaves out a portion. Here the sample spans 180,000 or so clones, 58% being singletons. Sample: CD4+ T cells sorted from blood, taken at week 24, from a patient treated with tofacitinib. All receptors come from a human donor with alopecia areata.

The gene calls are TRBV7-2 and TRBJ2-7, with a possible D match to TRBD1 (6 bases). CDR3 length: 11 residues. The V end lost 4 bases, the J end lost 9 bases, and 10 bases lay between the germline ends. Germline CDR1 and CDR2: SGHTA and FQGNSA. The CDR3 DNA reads TGTGCCAGCAGCTCCCGGGACATGCAGTACTTC. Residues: CASSSRDMQYF. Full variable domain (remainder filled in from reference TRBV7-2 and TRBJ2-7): GAGVSQSPSNKVTEKGKDVELRCDPISGHTALYWYRQSLGQGLEFLIYFQGNSAPDKSGLPSDRFSAERTGGSVSTLTIQRTQQEDSAVYLCASSSRDMQYFGPGTRLTVT.

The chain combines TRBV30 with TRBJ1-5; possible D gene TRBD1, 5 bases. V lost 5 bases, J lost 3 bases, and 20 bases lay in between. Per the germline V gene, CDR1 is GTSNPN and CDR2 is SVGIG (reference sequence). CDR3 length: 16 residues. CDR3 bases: TGTGCCTGGGATACGGACCCCCAGGGTACCAATCAGCCCCAGCATTTT. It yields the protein CAWDTDPQGTNQPQHF.

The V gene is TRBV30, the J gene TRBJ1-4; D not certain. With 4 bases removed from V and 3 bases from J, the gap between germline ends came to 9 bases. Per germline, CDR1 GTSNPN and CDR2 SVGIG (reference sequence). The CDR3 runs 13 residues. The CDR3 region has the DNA TGTGCCTGGACGGGTCGGGCTAATGAAAAACTGTTTTTT. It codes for CAWTGRANEKLFF.

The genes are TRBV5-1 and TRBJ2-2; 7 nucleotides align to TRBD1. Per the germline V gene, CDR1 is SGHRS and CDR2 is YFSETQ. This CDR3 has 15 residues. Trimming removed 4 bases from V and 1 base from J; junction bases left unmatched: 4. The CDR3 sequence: CASSARTGNTGELFF. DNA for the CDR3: TGCGCCAGCAGCGCCCGGACAGGGAACACCGGGGAGCTGTTTTTT.

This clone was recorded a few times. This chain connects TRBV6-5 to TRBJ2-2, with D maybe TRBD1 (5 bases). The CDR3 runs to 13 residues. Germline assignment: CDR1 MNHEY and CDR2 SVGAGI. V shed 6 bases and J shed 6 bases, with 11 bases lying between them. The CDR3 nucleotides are TGTGCCAGCAGGAATCACAGGTCCGGGGAGCTGTTTTTT. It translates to CASRNHRSGELFF.

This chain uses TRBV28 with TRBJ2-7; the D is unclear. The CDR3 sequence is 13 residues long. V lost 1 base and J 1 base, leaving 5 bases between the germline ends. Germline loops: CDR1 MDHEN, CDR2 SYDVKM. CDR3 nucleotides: TGTGCCAGCAGTTTATTTGGATCCTACGAGCAGTACTTC. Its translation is CASSLFGSYEQYF.

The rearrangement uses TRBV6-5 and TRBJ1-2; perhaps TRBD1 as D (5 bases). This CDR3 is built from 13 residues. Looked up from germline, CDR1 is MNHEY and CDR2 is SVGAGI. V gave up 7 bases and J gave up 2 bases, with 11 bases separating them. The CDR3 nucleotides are TGTGCCAGCACCGACAGCGGGAACTATGGCTACACCTTC. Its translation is CASTDSGNYGYTF.

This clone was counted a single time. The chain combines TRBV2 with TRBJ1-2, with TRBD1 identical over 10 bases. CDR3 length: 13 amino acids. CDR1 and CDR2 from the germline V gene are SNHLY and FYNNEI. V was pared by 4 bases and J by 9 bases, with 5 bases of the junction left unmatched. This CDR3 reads CASSARQGASYTF. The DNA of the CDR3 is TGTGCCAGCAGTGCCCGACAGGGGGCGAGCTACACCTTC.

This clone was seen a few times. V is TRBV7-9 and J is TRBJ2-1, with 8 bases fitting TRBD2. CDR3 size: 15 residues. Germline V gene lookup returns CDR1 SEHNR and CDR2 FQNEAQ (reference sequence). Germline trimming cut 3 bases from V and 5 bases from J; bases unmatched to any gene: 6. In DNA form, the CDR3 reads TGTGCCAGCAGCTTCCGGAGCGGGGGAAACAATGAGCAGTTCTTC. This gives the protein CASSFRSGGNNEQFF.

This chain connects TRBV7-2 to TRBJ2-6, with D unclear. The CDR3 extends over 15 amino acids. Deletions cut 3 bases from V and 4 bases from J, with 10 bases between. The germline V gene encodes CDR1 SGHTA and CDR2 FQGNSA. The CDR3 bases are TGTGCCAGCAGCTTTAGTGTACTCGGGGCCAACGTCCTGACTTTC. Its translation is CASSFSVLGANVLTF.

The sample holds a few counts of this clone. The CDR3 sequence: CSVRLGWAVRRSNQPQHF. The DNA of the CDR3 is TGCAGCGTTCGTTTGGGGTGGGCTGTACGAAGGAGCAATCAGCCCCAGCATTTT. The V and J genes are TRBV29-1 and TRBJ1-5, with D hard to call. This CDR3 has 18 residues. The germline gives CDR1 SQVTM, CDR2 ANQGSEA. Trimming shortened V by 5 bases and J by 1 base, and 24 bases separated the two germline ends.

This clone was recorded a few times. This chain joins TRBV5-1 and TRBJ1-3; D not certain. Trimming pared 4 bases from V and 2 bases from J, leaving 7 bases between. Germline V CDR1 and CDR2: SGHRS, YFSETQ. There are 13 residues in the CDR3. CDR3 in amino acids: CASSRETGNTIYF. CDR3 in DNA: TGCGCCAGCAGCCGGGAGACTGGAAACACCATATATTTT.

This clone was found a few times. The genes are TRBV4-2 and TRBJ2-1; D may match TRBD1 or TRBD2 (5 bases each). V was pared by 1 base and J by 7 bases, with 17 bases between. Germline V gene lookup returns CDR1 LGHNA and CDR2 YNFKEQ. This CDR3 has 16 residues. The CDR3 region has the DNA TGTGCCAGCAGCCAAGGGGGACCAGATGGTCTGAATGAGCAGTTCTTC. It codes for CASSQGGPDGLNEQFF.

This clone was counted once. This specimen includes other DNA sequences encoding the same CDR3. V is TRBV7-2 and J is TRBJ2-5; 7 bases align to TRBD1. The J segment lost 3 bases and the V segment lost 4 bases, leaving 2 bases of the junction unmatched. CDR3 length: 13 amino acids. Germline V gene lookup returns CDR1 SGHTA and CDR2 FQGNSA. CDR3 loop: CASSSDRKETQYF. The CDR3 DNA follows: TGTGCCAGCAGCTCGGACAGGAAAGAGACCCAGTACTTC.

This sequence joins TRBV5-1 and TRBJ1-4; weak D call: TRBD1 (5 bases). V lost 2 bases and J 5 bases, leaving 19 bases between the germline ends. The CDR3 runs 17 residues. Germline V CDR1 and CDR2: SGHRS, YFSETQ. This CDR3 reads CASSLGDGIRTNEKLFF. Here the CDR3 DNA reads TGCGCCAGCAGCTTAGGGGACGGAATTCGTACCAATGAAAAACTGTTTTTT.